This passage covers 20 T cell receptor beta chains from one sample sequenced in a study of tumor-infiltrating lymphocytes in primary liver carcinoma. For blood RNA, unsorted whole blood served as the source, and germline DNA was extracted too. The investigators made TCR beta cDNA from roughly 460 ng total RNA, using a constant-region primer. Nested multiplex PCR, run for three rounds with slightly modified ARM-PCR, yielded TCR beta libraries. The study ran its first two PCR rounds for approximately 10 cycles each, using TRBV1-TRBV30 forward primers and a C-beta reverse primer. TCRdb passed the multiplex PCR reads through MiXCR, listing each CDR3 protein once. The table has fewer than 250,000 distinct CDR3 sequences, less than 65% seen once. Sequenced sample: peripheral blood. All receptors come from a woman in her fifties or sixties with primary liver carcinoma and hepatitis B virus infection.

This clonotype was counted ten times or more. The rearrangement links TRBV11-3 to TRBJ2-2; a weak D match, TRBD2 (5 bases). V lost 0 bases and J 5 bases, leaving 7 bases between the germline ends. Germline CDR1 is SGHNT and CDR2 is YENEEA. The CDR3 totals 14 residues. The CDR3 DNA reads TGTGCCAGCAGCTTAGATGGAGGAACCGGGGAGCTGTTTTTT. Amino acids: CASSLDGGTGELFF.

This clonotype showed up just once. The rearrangement uses TRBV11-2 and TRBJ2-5, with TRBD2 matching 12 bases. V dropped 5 bases and J dropped 4; count of bases not matched to a gene: 8. From germline, CDR1 is SGHAT and CDR2 FQNNGV. The CDR3 is 16 amino acids. In nucleotides, the CDR3 is TGTGCCAGCAGCCTGATCGGACTAGCGGGAACAGAGACCCAGTACTTC. Encoded protein: CASSLIGLAGTETQYF.

A remark on this clonotype: A much larger clone sits a single nucleotide away, making a read error possible. The V gene is TRBV6-1, the J gene TRBJ1-1, with D possibly being TRBD1 (6 bases). Per germline, CDR1 MNHNS and CDR2 SASEGT. There are 15 residues in the CDR3. V was pared by 6 bases and J by 5 bases, with 19 bases between. DNA for the CDR3: TGTGCCAGCAGACCAGGAGGGGGGGCAGGGACTGAAGCTTTCTTT. Residues: CASRPGGGAGTEAFF.

J is TRBJ1-5 and V is TRBV6-6, with D perhaps matching TRBD1 (6 bases). Germline CDR1 MNHNY, CDR2 SVGAGI (reference sequence). The CDR3 extends over 14 amino acids. With 5 bases removed from V and 5 bases from J, the gap between germline ends came to 13 bases. In nucleotides, the CDR3 is TGTGCCAGCAGTCCCGGGGGGGCTGATCAGCCCCAGCATTTT. Encoded protein: CASSPGGADQPQHF.

As for this clonotype: One base away lies a much larger clone, so this may be a sequencing read error. CDR3 DNA: TGTGCCACACAGACGGGGCTAGCGGGGACCTACGAGCAGTACTTC. Protein product: CATQTGLAGTYEQYF. V usage is TRBV6-2 or TRBV6-3 and J usage is TRBJ2-7, with 9 bases lining up with TRBD2. Germline CDR1 and CDR2: MNHEY and SVGEGT. Unmatched junction bases numbered 12, after V lost 10 bases and J lost 2 bases. The CDR3 consists of 15 residues.

This chain uses TRBV6-5 with TRBJ2-3; no reliable D call. Near its end, the DNA agrees better with TRBJ1-5, so the J call may be wrong. The length of the CDR3 is 13 residues. Germline V gene data show CDR1 as MNHEY and CDR2 as SVGAGI. For the CDR3, the DNA is TGTGCCAGCAGGTATGGTAGCACAGATACGCAGCATTTT. It specifies CASRYGSTDTQHF.

As to this clonotype: A read error may be the cause here, since a much bigger clone is one base away. The chain employs TRBV7-9 and TRBJ2-2, with TRBD1 identical over 8 bases. Trimming cost V 8 bases and J 4 bases; bases outside gene matches: 6. CDR1 and CDR2 from the germline V gene are SEHNR and FQNEAQ (reference sequence). This CDR3 is 14 amino acids long. The CDR3 reads CASGAGGGTGELFF. In DNA, the CDR3 is TGTGCCAGCGGCGCAGGGGGCGGCACCGGGGAGCTGTTTTTT.

This clonotype was detected a few times. V gene TRBV12-3 or TRBV12-4 combines with J gene TRBJ2-6; 11 bases agree with TRBD1. J gave up 2 bases and V 5 bases, and 2 bases lay outside the gene matches. CDR3 length: 16 residues. The DNA of the CDR3 is TGTGCCAGCAGTAGGACAGGGGGCGCTGGGGCCAACGTCCTGACTTTC. It encodes CASSRTGGAGANVLTF.

The chain joins TRBV11-2 to TRBJ1-5; D is uncertain. CDR3 length: 13 amino acids. From germline, CDR1 is SGHAT and CDR2 FQNNGV. V lost 10 bases and J 5 bases, leaving 15 bases between the germline ends. The CDR3 coding sequence is TGTGCCAACAGTGTCATGTATGATCAGCCCCAGCATTTT. Its translation is CANSVMYDQPQHF.

For this clonotype: The junction shows a germline mismatch at one end, possibly a read error. V gene TRBV4-1 combines with J gene TRBJ2-2, with 8 bases that match TRBD1. The CDR3 totals 19 residues. The germline CDR1 and CDR2 sequences are MGHRA and YSYEKL. CDR3: CASSQDLTGVYSDTGEPFF. DNA of the CDR3: TGCGCCAGCAGCCAAGATCTGACAGGGGTTTATTCGGACACCGGGGAGCCGTTTTTT.

Of note for this clonotype: A single base separates this from a much larger clone, so it may be a read error. V usage is TRBV4-1 and J usage is TRBJ1-5, with D possibly being TRBD1 (6 bases). Gene TRBJ2-3 matches the end of the DNA better, so the J call may be wrong. The germline V gene has CDR1 MGHRA and CDR2 YSYEKL. This CDR3 has 15 residues. CDR3 region: CASSQGGLGNQPQYF. In DNA form, the CDR3 reads TGTGCCAGCAGCCAAGGGGGTTTGGGCAATCAGCCCCAGTATTTT.

Comments on this clonotype: Germline and junction disagree at one end, which may indicate a read error. J is TRBJ1-1 and V is TRBV6-5; 8 bases are a match to TRBD1. The germline V gene has CDR1 MNHEY and CDR2 SVGAGI. The CDR3 contains 14 residues. CDR3 DNA: TGTGCCAGCAGTCTGGACAGGGTGAACATTGAAGCTCTCTTT. It specifies CASSLDRVNIEALF.

Regarding this clonotype: Germline is not matched at one junction end, which may reflect a read error. The chain has TRBV11-1 and TRBJ2-7; D might be TRBD1 (6 bases). The CDR3 totals 14 residues. Germline V lookup: CDR1 SGHAT, CDR2 FQDESV (reference sequence). CDR3 sequence (DNA): TGTGGCAGCAGCTTTTATGGGACATCCTACGAGCAGTACTTC. As protein: CGSSFYGTSYEQYF.

This clonotype was found many times. The chain has TRBV29-1 and TRBJ2-3; 11 bases line up with TRBD2. This CDR3 region has 16 residues. The junction had 8 bases not matched to a gene; V was cut back by 5 bases and J by 1 base. Per germline, CDR1 SQVTM and CDR2 ANQGSEA. The CDR3, as DNA: TGCAGCGTTTCGGGACTAGCGGCAGCCCGCACAGATACGCAGTATTTT. This codes for CSVSGLAAARTDTQYF.

On this clonotype: One junction end disagrees with the germline gene, perhaps due to a read error. This chain connects TRBV11-2 to TRBJ1-5, with 9 bases identical to TRBD1. Germline-derived CDR1 and CDR2 are SGHAT and FQNNGV. This CDR3 is 15 amino acids long. The CDR3 DNA follows: TGTGCCAGCAGCTTAGGGGACAGGGACCGTCAGCCCCAGCGTTTT. It specifies CASSLGDRDRQPQRF. The entire variable domain, with the rest obtained from reference TRBV11-2 and TRBJ1-5, is as follows: EAGVAQSPRYKIIEKRQSVAFWCNPISGHATLYWYQQILGQGPKLLIQFQNNGVVDDSQLPKDRFSAERLKGVDSTLKIQPAKLEDSAVYLCASSLGDRDRQPQRFGDGTRLSIL.

This sequence joins TRBV7-8 and TRBJ2-3; tentative D call: TRBD1 (6 bases). The CDR3 consists of 17 residues. V lost 10 bases to trimming and J lost 4 bases, with 27 bases between them. Germline V lookup: CDR1 SGHVS, CDR2 FQNEAQ. The CDR3 sequence is CANRAPHADLGSDTQYF. The DNA of the CDR3 is TGTGCCAACAGGGCCCCTCACGCGGACTTGGGGTCAGATACGCAGTATTTT.

This clonotype was seen once. At one end, the junction sequence differs from germline, possibly due to a read error. The V and J genes are TRBV11-3 and TRBJ1-5, with a possible D match to TRBD1 (6 bases). Germline lookup yields CDR1 SGHNT and CDR2 YENEEA. The CDR3 spans 15 residues. The CDR3 region has the DNA TGTGCCAGCAGCTTAGAGGGGGCAGGGCGTCAGCACCAGCATTTC. Its translation: CASSLEGAGRQHQHF.

Comment on this clonotype: This may be a read error, as it is one base from a much larger clone. The chain combines TRBV6-5 with TRBJ2-7, with a weak D call TRBD1 (6 bases). The germline V gene has CDR1 MNHEY and CDR2 SVGAGI. The CDR3 contains 15 residues. The V end was cut by 0 bases, the J end by 7 bases, with 16 bases between. CDR3 region: CASSYSIQGSWEQYF. The CDR3 DNA is TGTGCCAGCAGTTACTCGATTCAGGGGTCTTGGGAGCAGTACTTC.

The rearrangement uses TRBV29-1 and TRBJ1-4, with D maybe TRBD1 (5 bases). The germline V and J ends were trimmed by 6 bases and 3 bases, with 23 bases remaining between them. Germline values: CDR1 SQVTM, CDR2 ANQGSEA. The CDR3 consists of 17 residues. CDR3 sequence (DNA): TGCAGCGTCCTCGGGGGGGAAGGCAACCTCCCTAATGAAAAACTGTTTTTT. As protein: CSVLGGEGNLPNEKLFF.

This clonotype has more than one count but fewer than ten. The chain employs TRBV28 and TRBJ2-6, with D hard to call. The CDR3 is made up of 14 amino acids. The ends were cut back, 5 bases at V and 0 bases at J, with 5 bases in the middle. CDR1 and CDR2 from the germline V gene are MDHEN and SYDVKM. CDR3 DNA sequence: TGTGCCAGCAGTGAGCCCTCTGGGGCCAACGTCCTGACTTTC. Translating it yields CASSEPSGANVLTF.